The rows below give T cell receptor beta chains drawn from one sample of a study of blood T cell repertoires in COVID-19. Here immunoSEQ multiplex PCR was the method, and the copy in TCRdb shows in-frame clones only, minus some. There are around 70,000 clones in the sample; around 90% occur only once, and 25% to 35% lies in the top ten. The specimen sequenced was peripheral blood. The receptor source for this set is a woman older than 75 with active or convalescent COVID-19. CDR3s include the opening cysteine and the closing phenylalanine or tryptophan. A D gene is named only where the DNA matches it firmly. Clone size, where shown, is once, few, many, or a class for clones that have expanded.

>TRBV5-8|NA|TRBJ2-3|NA
CASSARLPSVYTQYF
TGTGCCAGCAGCGCCAGACTACCCTCGGTGTATACGCAGTATTTT
>TRBV5-8|TRBD1|TRBJ2-3|NA
CASSLAGTGGIDTQYF
TGTGCCAGCAGCCTAGCCGGGACAGGGGGGATTGATACGCAGTATTTT
>TRBV6-2/TRBV6-3|TRBD1|TRBJ1-5|NA
CASSYSGTGGMSNQPQHF
TGTGCCAGCAGTTACTCCGGGACAGGGGGGATGAGCAATCAGCCCCAGCATTTT
>TRBV12-3/TRBV12-4|NA|TRBJ1-2|NA
CASRNISNYGYTF
TGTGCCAGCAGGAACATATCGAACTATGGCTACACCTTC
>TRBV2|TRBD2|TRBJ2-2|NA
CASKDLAGDTGELFF
TGTGCCAGCAAGGACCTAGCGGGAGATACCGGGGAGCTGTTTTTT
>TRBV5-4|NA|TRBJ1-5|NA
CASSWEGYQPQHF
TGTGCCAGCAGCTGGGAGGGTTATCAGCCCCAGCATTTT
>TRBV4-2|NA|TRBJ1-2|NA
CASSQDQIYGYTF
TGTGCCAGCAGCCAAGATCAGATCTATGGCTACACCTTC
>TRBV24-1|TRBD1|TRBJ2-3|NA
CATSDPTGGFGDTQYF
TGTGCCACCAGTGATCCCACAGGGGGCTTTGGAGATACGCAGTATTTT
>TRBV10-3|NA|TRBJ1-6|NA
CAINRDFNSPLHF
TGTGCCATAAACCGGGACTTCAATTCACCCCTCCACTTT
>TRBV28|NA|TRBJ1-4|NA
CASRIRRLGAGEKLFF
TGTGCCAGCAGAATTAGGAGACTGGGGGCCGGCGAAAAACTGTTTTTT
>TRBV29-1|NA|TRBJ2-7|once
CSVEGNSGGVYEQYF
TGCAGCGTTGAAGGTAATAGCGGCGGAGTCTACGAGCAGTACTTC
>TRBV5-1|NA|TRBJ2-2|NA
CASSRLAALGTGELFF
TGCGCCAGCAGCAGGCTAGCCGCCTTGGGCACCGGGGAGCTGTTTTTT
>TRBV30|TRBD1|TRBJ1-4|NA
CAWEIHGTGGASLFF
TGTGCCTGGGAGATCCATGGGACAGGGGGGGCCAGTTTGTTTTTT
>TRBV12-3/TRBV12-4|NA|TRBJ1-1|NA
CASSLRENTEAFF
TGTGCCAGCAGCTTACGGGAGAACACTGAAGCTTTCTTT
>TRBV7-2|TRBD1|TRBJ1-2|NA
CASSGVGQKYGYTF
TGTGCCAGCAGCGGAGTGGGACAGAAATATGGCTACACCTTC
>TRBV19|NA|TRBJ2-4|once
CASSPRVAKNIQYF
TGTGCCAGTAGTCCCAGGGTAGCCAAAAACATTCAGTACTTC
>TRBV19|NA|TRBJ2-1|NA
CASSMAQVASEQFF
TGTGCCAGTAGTATGGCACAGGTCGCCAGTGAGCAGTTCTTC
>TRBV6-5|NA|TRBJ1-2|NA
CASRDLSEPRSGYTF
TGTGCCAGCAGGGATCTATCGGAACCCCGGAGTGGCTACACCTTC
>TRBV2|NA|TRBJ1-6|NA
CASIEDTTSPLHF
TGTGCCAGCATTGAGGACACTACCTCACCCCTCCACTTT
>TRBV7-2|NA|TRBJ2-3|NA
CADQGSADTQYF
TGTGCCGACCAAGGGAGTGCAGATACGCAGTATTTT
>TRBV19|TRBD1|TRBJ1-4|NA
CASTDRGRGNEKLFF
TGTGCCAGTACCGACAGGGGGCGAGGTAATGAAAAACTGTTTTTT